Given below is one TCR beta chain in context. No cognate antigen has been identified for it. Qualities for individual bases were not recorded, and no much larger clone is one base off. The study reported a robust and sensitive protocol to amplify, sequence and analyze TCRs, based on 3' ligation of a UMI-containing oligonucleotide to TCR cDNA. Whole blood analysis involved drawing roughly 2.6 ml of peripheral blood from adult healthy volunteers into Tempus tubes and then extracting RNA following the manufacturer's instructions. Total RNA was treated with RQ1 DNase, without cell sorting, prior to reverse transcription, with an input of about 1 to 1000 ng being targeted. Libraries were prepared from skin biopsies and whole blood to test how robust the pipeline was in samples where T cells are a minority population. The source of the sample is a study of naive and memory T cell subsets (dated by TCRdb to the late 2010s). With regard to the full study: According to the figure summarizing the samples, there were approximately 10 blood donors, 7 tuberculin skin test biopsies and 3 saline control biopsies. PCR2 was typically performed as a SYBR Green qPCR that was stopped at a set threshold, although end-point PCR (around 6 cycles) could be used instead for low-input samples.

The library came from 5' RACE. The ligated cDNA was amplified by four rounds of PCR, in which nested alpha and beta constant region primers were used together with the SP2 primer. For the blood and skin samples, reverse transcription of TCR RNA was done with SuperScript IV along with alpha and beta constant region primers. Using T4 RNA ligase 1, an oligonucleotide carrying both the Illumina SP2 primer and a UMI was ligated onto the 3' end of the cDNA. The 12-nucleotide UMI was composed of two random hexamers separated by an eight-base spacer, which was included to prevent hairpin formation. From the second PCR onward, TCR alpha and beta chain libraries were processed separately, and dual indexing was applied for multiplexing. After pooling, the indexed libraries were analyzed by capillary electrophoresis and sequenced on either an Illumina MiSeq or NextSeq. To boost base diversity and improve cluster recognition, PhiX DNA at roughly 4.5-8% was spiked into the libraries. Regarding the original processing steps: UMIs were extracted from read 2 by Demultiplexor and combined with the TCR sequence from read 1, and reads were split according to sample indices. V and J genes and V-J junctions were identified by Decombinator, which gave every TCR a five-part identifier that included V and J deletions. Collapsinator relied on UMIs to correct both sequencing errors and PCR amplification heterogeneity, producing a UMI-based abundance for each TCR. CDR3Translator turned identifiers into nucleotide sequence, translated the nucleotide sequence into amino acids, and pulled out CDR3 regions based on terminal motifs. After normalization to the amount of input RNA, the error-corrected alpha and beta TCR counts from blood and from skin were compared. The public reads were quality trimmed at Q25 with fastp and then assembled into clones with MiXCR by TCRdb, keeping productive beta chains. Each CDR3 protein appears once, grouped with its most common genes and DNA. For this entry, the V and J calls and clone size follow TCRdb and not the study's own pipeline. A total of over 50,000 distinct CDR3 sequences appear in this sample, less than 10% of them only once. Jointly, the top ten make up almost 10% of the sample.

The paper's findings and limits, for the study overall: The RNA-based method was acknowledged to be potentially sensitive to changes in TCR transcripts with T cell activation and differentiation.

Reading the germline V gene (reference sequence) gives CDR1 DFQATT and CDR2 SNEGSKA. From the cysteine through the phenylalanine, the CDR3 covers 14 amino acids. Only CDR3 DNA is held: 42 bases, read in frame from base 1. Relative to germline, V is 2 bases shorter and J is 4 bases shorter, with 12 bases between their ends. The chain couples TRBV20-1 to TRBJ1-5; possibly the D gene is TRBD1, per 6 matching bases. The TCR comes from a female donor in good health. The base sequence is TGCAGTGCTAGATCGGGGGCAAAAAATCAGCCCCAGCATTTT. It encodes CSARSGAKNQPQHF.